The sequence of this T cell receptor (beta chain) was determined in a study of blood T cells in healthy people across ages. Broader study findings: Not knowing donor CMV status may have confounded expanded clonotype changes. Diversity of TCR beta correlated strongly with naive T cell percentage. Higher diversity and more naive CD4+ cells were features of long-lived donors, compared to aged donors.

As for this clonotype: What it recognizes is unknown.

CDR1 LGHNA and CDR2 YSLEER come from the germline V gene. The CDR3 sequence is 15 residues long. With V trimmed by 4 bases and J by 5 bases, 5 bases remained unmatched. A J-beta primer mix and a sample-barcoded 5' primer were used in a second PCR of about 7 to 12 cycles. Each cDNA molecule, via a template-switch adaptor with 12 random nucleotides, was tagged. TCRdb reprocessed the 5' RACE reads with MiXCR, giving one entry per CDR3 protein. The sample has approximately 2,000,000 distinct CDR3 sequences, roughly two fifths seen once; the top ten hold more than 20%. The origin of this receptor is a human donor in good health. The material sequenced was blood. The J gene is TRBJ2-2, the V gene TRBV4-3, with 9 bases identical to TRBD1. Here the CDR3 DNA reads TGCGCCAGCAGCCCCGGACAGGGGTTAACCGGGGAGCTGTTTTTT. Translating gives CASSPGQGLTGELFF.